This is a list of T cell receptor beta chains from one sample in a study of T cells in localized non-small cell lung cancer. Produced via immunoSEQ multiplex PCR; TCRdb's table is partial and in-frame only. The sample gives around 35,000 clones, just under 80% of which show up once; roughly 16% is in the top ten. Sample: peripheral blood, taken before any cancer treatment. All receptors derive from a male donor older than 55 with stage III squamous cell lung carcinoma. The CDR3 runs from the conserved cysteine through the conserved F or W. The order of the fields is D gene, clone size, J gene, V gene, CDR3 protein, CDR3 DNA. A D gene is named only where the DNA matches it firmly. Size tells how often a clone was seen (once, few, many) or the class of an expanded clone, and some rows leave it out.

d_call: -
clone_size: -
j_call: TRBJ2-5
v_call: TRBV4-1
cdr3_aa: CASSQEYSGLRRETQYF
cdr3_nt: TGCGCCAGCAGCCAAGAATATAGCGGTCTCAGACGGGAGACCCAGTACTTC

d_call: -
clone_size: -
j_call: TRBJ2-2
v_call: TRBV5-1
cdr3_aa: CASSFSGEDGELFF
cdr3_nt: TGCGCCAGCAGCTTCTCAGGGGAGGACGGGGAGCTGTTTTTT

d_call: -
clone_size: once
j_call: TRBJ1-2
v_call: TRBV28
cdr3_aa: CASGGQDLANYGYTF
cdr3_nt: TGTGCCAGCGGTGGGCAGGACCTAGCTAACTATGGCTACACCTTC

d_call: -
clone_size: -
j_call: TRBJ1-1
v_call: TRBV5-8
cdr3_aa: CASSFVGGMNTEAFF
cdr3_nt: TGTGCCAGCAGCTTTGTGGGGGGGATGAACACTGAAGCTTTCTTT

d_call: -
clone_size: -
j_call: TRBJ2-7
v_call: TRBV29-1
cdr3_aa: CSVASGPATYEQYF
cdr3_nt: TGCAGCGTTGCATCTGGCCCGGCTACCTACGAGCAGTACTTC

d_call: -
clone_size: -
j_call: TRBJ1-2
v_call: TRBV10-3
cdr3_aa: CATIDSPDYNGYTF
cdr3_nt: TGTGCCACGATAGACAGCCCCGATTACAATGGCTACACCTTC

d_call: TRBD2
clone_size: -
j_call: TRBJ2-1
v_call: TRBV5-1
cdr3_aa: CASSSNSGGLNEQFF
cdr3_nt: TGCGCCAGCAGCTCAAATAGCGGGGGGCTCAATGAGCAGTTCTTC

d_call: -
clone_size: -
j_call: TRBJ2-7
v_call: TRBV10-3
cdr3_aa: CAISEQGYEQYF
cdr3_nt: TGTGCCATCAGTGAACAGGGCTACGAGCAGTACTTC

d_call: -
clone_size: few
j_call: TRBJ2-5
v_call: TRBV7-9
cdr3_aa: CASSLPQGTNQETQYF
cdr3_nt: TGTGCCAGCAGCTTACCACAGGGAACCAACCAAGAGACCCAGTACTTC

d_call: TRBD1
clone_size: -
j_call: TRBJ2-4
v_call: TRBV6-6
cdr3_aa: CASSLITGDIQYF
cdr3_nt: TGTGCCAGCAGTTTGATTACAGGGGACATTCAGTACTTC

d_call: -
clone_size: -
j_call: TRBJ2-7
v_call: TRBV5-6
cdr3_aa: CASSLNSGVSSVYEQYF
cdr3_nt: TGTGCCAGCAGCTTAAATAGTGGGGTCTCTTCCGTCTACGAGCAGTACTTC

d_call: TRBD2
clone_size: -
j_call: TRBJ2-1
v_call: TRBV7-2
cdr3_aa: CASSPSGSSYNEQFF
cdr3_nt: TGTGCCAGCAGCCCAAGCGGGAGCTCCTACAATGAGCAGTTCTTC

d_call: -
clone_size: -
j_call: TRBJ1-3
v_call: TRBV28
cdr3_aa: CASREYGVGGENTIYF
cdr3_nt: TGTGCCAGCCGCGAGTACGGGGTCGGCGGGGAAAACACCATATATTTT

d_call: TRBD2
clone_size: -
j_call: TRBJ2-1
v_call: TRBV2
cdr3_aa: CASRIRVSGISDNEQFF
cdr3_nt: TGTGCCAGCAGGATTAGGGTTAGCGGGATTAGCGACAATGAGCAGTTCTTC

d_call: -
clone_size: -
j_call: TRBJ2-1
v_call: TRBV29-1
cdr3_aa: CSVGGAATYNEQFF
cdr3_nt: TGCAGCGTTGGGGGGGCCGCCACCTACAATGAGCAGTTCTTC

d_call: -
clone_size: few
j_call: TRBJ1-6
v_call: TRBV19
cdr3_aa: CASSIDRRPLHF
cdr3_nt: TGTGCCAGTAGTATAGATCGGCGGCCCCTCCACTTT

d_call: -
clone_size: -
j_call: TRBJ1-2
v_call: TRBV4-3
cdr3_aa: CASSHPVTGPQGGYTF
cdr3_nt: TGCGCCAGCAGCCACCCAGTGACAGGACCCCAGGGCGGCTACACCTTC

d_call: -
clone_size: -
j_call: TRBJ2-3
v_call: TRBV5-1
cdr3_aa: CASSLGRSTSTDTQYF
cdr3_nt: TGCGCCAGCAGCTTGGGTCGTTCGACTAGCACAGATACGCAGTATTTT